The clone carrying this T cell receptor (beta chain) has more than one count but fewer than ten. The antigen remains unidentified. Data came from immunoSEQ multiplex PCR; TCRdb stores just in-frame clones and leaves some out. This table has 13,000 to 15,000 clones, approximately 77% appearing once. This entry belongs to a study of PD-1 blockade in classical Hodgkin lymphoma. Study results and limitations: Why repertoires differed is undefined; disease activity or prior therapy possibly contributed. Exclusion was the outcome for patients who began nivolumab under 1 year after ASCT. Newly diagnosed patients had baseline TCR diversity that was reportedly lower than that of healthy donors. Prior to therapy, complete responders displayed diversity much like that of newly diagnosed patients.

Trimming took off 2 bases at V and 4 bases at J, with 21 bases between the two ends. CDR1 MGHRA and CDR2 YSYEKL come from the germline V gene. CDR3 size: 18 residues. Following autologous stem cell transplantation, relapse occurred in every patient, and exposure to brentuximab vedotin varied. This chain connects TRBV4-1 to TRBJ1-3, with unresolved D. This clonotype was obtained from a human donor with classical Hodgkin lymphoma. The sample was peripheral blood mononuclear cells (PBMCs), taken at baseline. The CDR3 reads CASSQQFILDSRGNTIYF. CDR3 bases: TGCGCCAGCAGCCAACAATTTATTCTAGACTCTCGGGGAAACACCATATATTTT.